These 17 T cell receptor beta chains originate from one sample sequenced in a study of identical twins. Using its own MiXCR run on the 5' RACE reads, TCRdb lists one record per CDR3 protein. In the table there are 550,000 to 700,000 distinct CDR3 sequences, 21% of which are singletons. This same sample was also taken into another study, of T cells expressing NK-cell markers.

Material for sequencing was PBMCs. Receptor source: a woman aged 18-35 years in good health.

This clonotype was seen ten or more times. The V gene is TRBV5-1, the J gene TRBJ2-7, with D maybe TRBD2 (5 bases). This CDR3 has 15 amino acids. Trimming took off 0 bases at V and 0 bases at J, with 10 bases between the two ends. Per the germline V gene, CDR1 is SGHRS and CDR2 is YFSETQ. The CDR3: CASSLDLGVSYEQYF. CDR3 bases: TGCGCCAGCAGCTTGGACCTCGGGGTCTCCTACGAGCAGTACTTC.

The rearrangement links TRBV7-2 to TRBJ2-1; the match to TRBD2 covers 13 bases. Trimming cost V 3 bases and J 6 bases; bases outside gene matches: 2. Germline values: CDR1 SGHTA, CDR2 FQGNSA. The CDR3 spans 15 residues. CDR3: CASSFRTSGGNEQFF. CDR3 coding DNA: TGTGCCAGCAGCTTCCGGACTAGCGGGGGCAATGAGCAGTTCTTC. Looking up the rest from reference TRBV7-2 and TRBJ2-1 gives the full variable domain: GAGVSQSPSNKVTEKGKDVELRCDPISGHTALYWYRQSLGQGLEFLIYFQGNSAPDKSGLPSDRFSAERTGGSVSTLTIQRTQQEDSAVYLCASSFRTSGGNEQFFGPGTRLTVL.

This clonotype was observed a few times. The chain employs TRBV10-3 and TRBJ2-2, with D unclear. Trimming removed 6 bases from V and 2 bases from J, with 7 bases in between. CDR3 length: 13 amino acids. Germline CDR1 and CDR2: ENHRY and SYGVKD. CDR3 sequence: CAIRILNTGELFF. In nucleotides, the CDR3 is TGTGCCATCAGGATCCTTAACACCGGGGAGCTGTTTTTT.

The V gene is TRBV7-9, the J gene TRBJ2-4; D is possibly TRBD1 (6 bases). The CDR3 is 16 residues long. The V end was cut by 5 bases, the J end by 1 base, with 15 bases between. Germline V gene sequence: CDR1 SEHNR, CDR2 FQNEAQ (reference sequence). As DNA, the CDR3 is TGTGCCAGCAGCCATACAGGGCTAGGGGCCAAAAACATTCAGTACTTC. Translating gives CASSHTGLGAKNIQYF. Full variable domain (missing parts from reference TRBV7-9 and TRBJ2-4): DTGVSQNPRHKITKRGQNVTFRCDPISEHNRLYWYRQTLGQGPEFLTYFQNEAQLEKSRLLSDRFSAERPKGSFSTLEIQRTEQGDSAMYLCASSHTGLGAKNIQYFGAGTRLSVL.

In its sample, this clonotype was seen a few times. The genes are TRBV29-1 and TRBJ1-2; 9 positions agree with TRBD1. Trimming removed 0 bases from V and 3 bases from J; junction bases left unmatched: 5. In germline, CDR1 is SQVTM, CDR2 ANQGSEA. The CDR3 totals 15 residues. The CDR3 DNA is TGCAGCGTTGAAGATACCGGACAGGGGTACTATGGCTACACCTTC. Translating it yields CSVEDTGQGYYGYTF.

V is TRBV10-2 and J is TRBJ2-1, with unresolved D. V was pared by 0 bases and J by 4 bases, with 4 bases between. Germline CDR1 WSHSY, CDR2 SAAADI. There are 13 residues in the CDR3. The CDR3 DNA follows: TGCGCCAGCAGTGAGTCGATTTACAATGAGCAGTTCTTC. Amino acid sequence: CASSESIYNEQFF.

There are a few counts of this clonotype. V gene TRBV12-3 or TRBV12-4 combines with J gene TRBJ2-3, with a possible D match to TRBD2 (5 bases). V was shortened by 5 bases and J by 2 bases, with 17 bases between the two germline ends. CDR3 length equals 16 residues. CDR3 amino acids: CASSVVSWGDTDTQYF. In nucleotides, the CDR3 is TGTGCCAGCAGTGTCGTCAGTTGGGGAGACACAGATACGCAGTATTTT.

J is TRBJ1-2 and V is TRBV7-2; 10 bases map to TRBD1. CDR1 is SGHTA, CDR2 FQGNSA, per germline. Losses at the gene ends were 1 base for V and 7 bases for J; bases not matched to a gene: 6. The CDR3 spans 15 residues. Here the CDR3 reads CASSLVGTGDGGYTF. Written as DNA, the CDR3 is TGTGCCAGCAGCTTAGTGGGGACAGGGGACGGTGGCTACACCTTC. Supplemented by reference TRBV7-2 and TRBJ1-2, the full variable domain reads GAGVSQSPSNKVTEKGKDVELRCDPISGHTALYWYRQSLGQGLEFLIYFQGNSAPDKSGLPSDRFSAERTGGSVSTLTIQRTQQEDSAVYLCASSLVGTGDGGYTFGSGTRLTVV.

This clonotype was seen a handful of times. The chain employs TRBV6-1 and TRBJ1-2; 12 bases line up with TRBD1. The CDR3 length is 15 residues. The V and J ends lost 5 bases and 3 bases, in that order; junction bases with no gene match: 4. Per the germline V gene, CDR1 is MNHNS and CDR2 is SASEGT. The CDR3 here is CASSPGTGGHYGYTF. The CDR3 DNA sequence: TGTGCCAGCAGTCCCGGGACAGGGGGCCACTATGGCTACACCTTC.

The chain carries TRBV6-2 or TRBV6-3 and TRBJ2-5; D gene ambiguous. From germline, CDR1 is MNHEY and CDR2 SVGEGT. This CDR3 is built from 14 residues. The V end lost 6 bases, the J end lost 2 bases, and 13 bases lay between the germline ends. The DNA for the CDR3 is TGTGCCAGCAGCGTCTCGCTCCCGCAAGAGACCCAGTACTTC. Translated, it gives CASSVSLPQETQYF.

Comments on this clonotype: A much larger clone sits a single nucleotide away, making a read error possible. This chain connects TRBV5-1 to TRBJ2-7; D is uncertain. Trimming left V 6 bases short and J 3 bases short, with 13 bases between. Germline values: CDR1 SGHRS, CDR2 YFSETQ. There are 13 residues in the CDR3. The CDR3 DNA sequence: TGCGCCAGCATCTTTGGTGGTGGCTACGAGCAGTACTTC. It is translated as CASIFGGGYEQYF.

This clonotype was detected a few times. This chain uses TRBV7-9 with TRBJ2-1; TRBD2 matches at 8 bases. V dropped 7 bases and J dropped 1; count of bases not matched to a gene: 3. The CDR3 runs 14 residues. Germline values: CDR1 SEHNR, CDR2 FQNEAQ (reference sequence). The CDR3 loop is CASTRGGSYNEQFF. DNA for the CDR3: TGTGCCAGCACCCGGGGGGGTTCCTACAATGAGCAGTTCTTC.

This clonotype was recorded at least ten times. The chain carries TRBV7-6 and TRBJ1-1; D possibly corresponds to TRBD1 (5 bases). CDR3 length: 13 residues. V was cut by 5 bases and J by 7 bases, with 14 bases left in between. The V gene's germline CDR1 is SGHVS and CDR2 FNYEAQ. CDR3 residues: CASSHGGTDEAFF. The CDR3 DNA reads as TGTGCCAGCAGCCACGGCGGGACTGATGAAGCTTTCTTT. The entire variable domain, with the rest obtained from reference TRBV7-6 and TRBJ1-1, is as follows: GAGVSQSPRYKVTKRGQDVALRCDPISGHVSLYWYRQALGQGPEFLTYFNYEAQQDKSGLPNDRFSAERPEGSISTLTIQRTEQRDSAMYRCASSHGGTDEAFFGQGTRLTVV.

The chain employs TRBV7-9 and TRBJ2-7; a possible D gene is TRBD2 (5 bases). The germline CDR1 and CDR2 sequences are SEHNR and FQNEAQ (reference sequence). This CDR3 region has 15 residues. Trimming pared 5 bases from V and 4 bases from J, leaving 18 bases between. The CDR3 is CASSPPEAARYEQYF. The CDR3 DNA sequence: TGTGCCAGCAGCCCACCTGAAGCGGCCCGGTACGAGCAGTACTTC. The variable domain in full, completed from reference TRBV7-9 and TRBJ2-7, reads DTGVSQNPRHKITKRGQNVTFRCDPISEHNRLYWYRQTLGQGPEFLTYFQNEAQLEKSRLLSDRFSAERPKGSFSTLEIQRTEQGDSAMYLCASSPPEAARYEQYFGPGTRLTVT.

This clonotype was detected many times. The rearrangement joins TRBV6-5 to TRBJ2-3; tentatively, D is TRBD1 (5 bases). V lost 4 bases and J lost 4, with 9 bases in between. This CDR3 is built from 13 residues. The germline gives CDR1 MNHEY, CDR2 SVGAGI. CDR3 amino acids: CASSLGRADTQYF. The CDR3 coding sequence is TGTGCCAGCAGTTTGGGGCGCGCAGATACGCAGTATTTT.

Written as DNA, the CDR3 is TGCAGTGCCGGGCCCTCGGGGGACGGAGGCTACACCTTC. Amino acid sequence: CSAGPSGDGGYTF. V usage is TRBV20-1 and J usage is TRBJ1-2; tentatively, D is TRBD1 (5 bases). This CDR3 is built from 13 residues. Germline V gene data show CDR1 as DFQATT and CDR2 as SNEGSKA (reference sequence). V was pared by 6 bases and J by 8 bases, with 19 bases between.

In this sample, this clonotype turned up many times. The chain is built from TRBV29-1 and TRBJ2-3; D might be TRBD1 or TRBD2, each matching 5 bases. Germline V CDR1 and CDR2: SQVTM, ANQGSEA. V was clipped by 7 bases and J by 1 base, with 15 bases between them. This CDR3 has 14 amino acids. CDR3 loop: CSAATGAGTDTQYF. CDR3 bases: TGCAGCGCGGCGACCGGGGCGGGCACAGATACGCAGTATTTT.